This T cell receptor beta chain was documented in a study of CD8 T cells in ankylosing spondylitis. V was clipped by 4 bases and J by 5 bases, with 8 bases between them. This CDR3 has 12 residues. In germline, CDR1 is LGHDT, CDR2 YNNKEL (reference sequence). One entry per CDR3 protein, called by TCRdb with MiXCR from the 5' RACE reads. The sample contains approximately 540,000 distinct CDR3 sequences, roughly 13% of which appear only once. Overall study results and limits: A TCR beta motif of seven or eight highly homologous variants appeared characteristic of ankylosing spondylitis blood.

In its sample, this clonotype was seen a few times. Its antigen is unknown. The sequence came from a male donor with ankylosing spondylitis. Sequencing was done on a sample of blood, either unsorted or a sorted T cell fraction (not recorded which). The chain joins TRBV3-1 to TRBJ2-5; tentative D call: TRBD1 (6 bases). CDR3 region: CASSRGPETQYF. For the CDR3, the DNA is TGTGCCAGCAGCCGGGGGCCTGAGACCCAGTACTTC.